The entry below gives a single T cell receptor beta chain sequence along with its context. Its matching antigen is unknown. Pooled samples include second doses given at about 4 or 12 weeks. Trimming removed 7 bases from V and 3 bases from J, with 20 bases in between. This CDR3 comprises 16 residues. CDR1 and CDR2 (germline): SGHTA, FQGNSA. The protocol was immunoSEQ multiplex PCR, while the TCRdb copy is restricted to in-frame clones and leaves out a portion. The sample yields some 45,000 clones, about nine tenths seen once. The source of the sample is a study of T cell responses to AZD1222 COVID-19 vaccine. Study conclusions and caveats: With two AZD1222 doses given, Spike-specific TCR breadth and depth both rose. Spike-spanning, vaccine-associated CD4 TCRs were dominant at 160-218 and 743-854. White British people made up most donors, females outnumbered males, and clonal diversity was possibly underestimated.

The V call is TRBV7-2, the J call TRBJ2-3; D may be TRBD2 (6 bases). The TCR was taken from an adult who received the AZD1222 COVID-19 vaccine. The sequencing here drew on peripheral blood, taken 28 days after the second AZD1222 dose. The CDR3 region is CASIAGSGVGTDTQYF. The DNA of the CDR3 is TGTGCCAGCATCGCGGGATCGGGGGTTGGAACAGATACGCAGTATTTT.